One sample yielded the 20 T cell receptor beta chains listed below, sequenced in a study of cytomegalovirus exposure and HLA in healthy donors. 13 Jbeta primers and 60 Vbeta primers were used for the PCR. Clones were sequenced by immunoSEQ multiplex PCR, and TCRdb holds only the in-frame ones, with some missing. The table records about 95,000 clones, about 81% of them present only once. The sample comprised PBMCs. These receptors originate from a woman in her thirties or forties in good health and CMV-seropositive.

The sample holds a few counts of this clone. V gene TRBV2 combines with J gene TRBJ2-2; possible D gene TRBD2, 7 bases. Germline-derived CDR1 and CDR2 are SNHLY and FYNNEI. This CDR3 has 15 amino acids. V was pared by 6 bases and J by 5 bases, with 16 bases between. CDR3 coding DNA: TGTGCCAGCAGGGGCCGGGGGAGGGGGACCGGGGAGCTGTTTTTT. It encodes CASRGRGRGTGELFF.

V and J are TRBV19 and TRBJ1-2; possibly TRBD1 for D (5 bases). This CDR3 has 14 amino acids. Trimming stripped 5 bases from V and 2 bases from J, with 12 bases between. Germline CDR1 and CDR2: LNHDA and SQIVND (reference sequence). CDR3 loop: CASSPQVKNYGYTF. The CDR3 region has the DNA TGTGCCAGTAGTCCACAGGTCAAAAACTATGGCTACACCTTC. The variable domain in full, with the rest retrieved from reference TRBV19 and TRBJ1-2, is DGGITQSPKYLFRKEGQNVTLSCEQNLNHDAMYWYRQDPGQGLRLIYYSQIVNDFQKGDIAEGYSVSREKKESFPLTVTSAQKNPTAFYLCASSPQVKNYGYTFGSGTRLTVV.

The chain has TRBV7-3 and TRBJ2-7; 9 nucleotides align to TRBD2. Trimming at V came to 1 base and at J to 4 bases, leaving 8 bases not matched to a gene. The CDR3 runs to 16 residues. The V gene's germline CDR1 is SGHTA and CDR2 FQGTGA. CDR3 sequence: CASSLSGVAGVYEQYF. The CDR3 DNA is TGTGCCAGCAGCTTAAGCGGAGTAGCGGGAGTTTACGAGCAGTACTTC.

The rearrangement joins TRBV11-2 to TRBJ2-5, with no clear D. There are 15 residues in the CDR3. In germline, CDR1 is SGHAT, CDR2 FQNNGV. V gave up 1 base and J gave up 2 bases, with 11 bases separating them. CDR3 protein: CASSLGAVSQETQYF. CDR3 DNA sequence: TGTGCCAGCAGCTTAGGGGCAGTTTCGCAAGAGACCCAGTACTTC. Full variable domain (outside the CDR3, taken from reference TRBV11-2 and TRBJ2-5): EAGVAQSPRYKIIEKRQSVAFWCNPISGHATLYWYQQILGQGPKLLIQFQNNGVVDDSQLPKDRFSAERLKGVDSTLKIQPAKLEDSAVYLCASSLGAVSQETQYFGPGTRLLVL.

This rearrangement joins TRBV7-9 to TRBJ2-6; D remains unclear. The CDR3 is 17 amino acids. Germline values: CDR1 SEHNR, CDR2 FQNEAQ (reference sequence). V lost 1 base, J lost 2 bases, and 12 bases lay in between. The DNA for the CDR3 is TGTGCCAGCAGCTTAGTGCTAGAATCTCCTGGGGCCAACGTCCTGACTTTC. It codes for CASSLVLESPGANVLTF.

The chain links TRBV2 to TRBJ1-2, with TRBD1 matching over 11 bases. The germline CDR1 and CDR2 sequences are SNHLY and FYNNEI. J was trimmed by 2 bases and V by 9 bases; bases with no gene match: 2. The CDR3 is 13 amino acids. In DNA, the CDR3 is TGTGCCAGGGGACAGGGGGAGAACTATGGCTACACCTTC. The encoded protein is CARGQGENYGYTF.

This chain connects TRBV14 to TRBJ2-6, with D perhaps TRBD1 (5 bases). Germline lookup yields CDR1 SGHDN and CDR2 FVKESK. V lost 4 bases and J 0 bases, leaving 16 bases between the germline ends. The CDR3 length is 18 residues. CDR3 DNA sequence: TGTGCCAGCAGCCCCGCCTTCCCTAGGGGCTCTGGGGCCAACGTCCTGACTTTC. Translation: CASSPAFPRGSGANVLTF.

The chain links TRBV5-6 to TRBJ2-2, with 11 bases fitting TRBD2. The CDR3 contains 15 residues. After removal of 0 bases from V and 7 bases from J, the junction contained 2 bases not matched to a gene. CDR1 and CDR2 (germline): SGHDT, YYEEEE. CDR3 DNA: TGTGCCAGCAGCTTGGGGCTAGCGGGAGGCGGGGAGCTGTTTTTT. Protein product: CASSLGLAGGGELFF.

The V gene is TRBV10-2, the J gene TRBJ2-5, with 7 positions matching TRBD1. CDR1 is WSHSY and CDR2 is SAAADI in the germline V gene. The ends lost 8 bases at V and 5 bases at J; junction bases unmatched: 11. The CDR3 runs 14 residues. CDR3 amino acids: CASLRQGTPETQYF. The CDR3 nucleotides read TGCGCCAGCCTCAGACAGGGCACCCCGGAGACCCAGTACTTC.

Only one count was recorded for this clone. In nucleotides, the CDR3 is TGTGCCAGCAGCTTGTACACGATCCAAGAGACCCAGTACTTC. Translated: CASSLYTIQETQYF. The chain combines TRBV5-6 with TRBJ2-5; no reliable D call. V lost 1 base, J lost 1 base, and 8 bases lay in between. The CDR3 totals 14 residues. Germline lookup yields CDR1 SGHDT and CDR2 YYEEEE.

As DNA, the CDR3 is TGTGCCAGCCGAGCCCAGGGGAGTGGCGGTAATGAAAAACTGTTTTTT. It encodes CASRAQGSGGNEKLFF. V usage is TRBV13 and J usage is TRBJ1-4; perhaps TRBD1 as D (6 bases). Per germline, CDR1 PRHDT and CDR2 FYEKMQ (reference sequence). The CDR3 runs 16 residues. V lost 8 bases to trimming and J lost 4 bases, with 20 bases between them.

The V gene is TRBV9, the J gene TRBJ1-5; D remains ambiguous. V was pared by 0 bases and J by 7 bases, with 8 bases between. In germline, CDR1 is SGDLS, CDR2 YYNGEE. The CDR3 sequence is 13 residues long. The CDR3 loop is CASSVAPQQPQHF. The CDR3 DNA reads as TGTGCCAGCAGCGTAGCCCCCCAACAGCCCCAGCATTTT.

The V gene is TRBV21-1, the J gene TRBJ2-3; the DNA was not used to check the table's D call, TRBD2. TRBV21-1 is a pseudogene segment. The CDR3 covers 15 residues. This chain's CDR3 is CASRDSGSPPDTQYF. The CDR3 region has the DNA TGTGCCAGCAGGGATAGCGGGAGTCCCCCAGATACGCAGTATTTT.

The table lists this clone with a few counts. The chain employs TRBV28 and TRBJ1-1, with D tentatively TRBD1 (5 bases). Germline assignment: CDR1 MDHEN and CDR2 SYDVKM. The CDR3 has 14 amino acids. Trimming removed 2 bases from V and 5 bases from J, with 12 bases in between. DNA for the CDR3: TGTGCCAGCAGTTTAATACAGGAAACTACTGAAGCTTTCTTT. As protein: CASSLIQETTEAFF.

V and J are TRBV2 and TRBJ2-7; 9 nucleotides align to TRBD1. There are 15 residues in the CDR3. The germline gives CDR1 SNHLY, CDR2 FYNNEI. Germline trimming cut 8 bases from V and 5 bases from J; bases unmatched to any gene: 13. CDR3 sequence: CASGDPGQGINEQYF. Written as DNA, the CDR3 is TGTGCCAGCGGGGATCCGGGACAGGGAATTAACGAGCAGTACTTC.

This clone is a singleton in its sample. This sequence joins TRBV29-1 and TRBJ1-1, with D possibly matching TRBD1 (6 bases). CDR1 SQVTM and CDR2 ANQGSEA come from the germline V gene. The CDR3 is 11 amino acids. V gave up 5 bases and J gave up 4 bases, with 8 bases separating them. The CDR3 DNA reads as TGCAGCGTTACAGGGCGCACTGAAGCTTTCTTT. Residues: CSVTGRTEAFF.

The rearrangement uses TRBV7-8 and TRBJ2-7; D unresolved. Germline assignment: CDR1 SGHVS and CDR2 FQNEAQ. Trimming took 5 bases from V and 3 from J, leaving 8 bases between them. This CDR3 has 12 amino acids. For the CDR3, the DNA is TGTGCCAGCAGCACCCACAGCTACGAGCAGTACTTC. Translating it yields CASSTHSYEQYF.

The CDR3 DNA follows: TGTGCCAGCAGCCCCCAGGGGCAAGAGACCCAGTACTTC. Translation gives CASSPQGQETQYF. The gene calls are TRBV7-2 and TRBJ2-5; D may be TRBD1 (6 bases). V was trimmed by 5 bases and J by 2 bases, leaving 9 bases between them. Germline V gene lookup returns CDR1 SGHTA and CDR2 FQGNSA. The CDR3 has 13 residues.

V gene TRBV5-1 combines with J gene TRBJ2-2; 10 nucleotides align to TRBD2. The ends lost 4 bases at V and 2 bases at J; junction bases unmatched: 5. CDR1 is SGHRS, CDR2 YFSETQ, per germline. This CDR3 is 16 amino acids long. This CDR3 reads CASSLWTSGNTGELFF. The DNA for the CDR3 is TGCGCCAGCAGCCTGTGGACTAGCGGAAACACCGGGGAGCTGTTTTTT.

This clone occurred once. This rearrangement joins TRBV7-8 to TRBJ2-2; 10 bases align to TRBD1. The germline V gene has CDR1 SGHVS and CDR2 FQNEAQ. This CDR3 region has 15 residues. V trimming: 3 bases; J trimming: 6 bases; junction bases outside the gene matches: 4. CDR3 coding DNA: TGTGCCAGCAGCTTCACGGACAGGGGGTCCGGGGAGCTGTTTTTT. Its protein product is CASSFTDRGSGELFF.